This T cell receptor (beta chain) was retrieved from a study of shared clonotypes between healthy human individuals. Trimming stripped 0 bases from V and 2 bases from J, with 10 bases between. Germline V gives CDR1 SGDLS, CDR2 YYNGEE. This CDR3 region has 15 residues. Repertoires were generated with immunoSEQ multiplex PCR, while TCRdb's copy carries only in-frame clones and drops some. Of some 1.4 million clones in the sample, roughly 95% were seen once. The source of this sequence is a man aged 25-40 years in good health. Sequencing was done on a sample of naive CD4+ T cells sorted from blood. Documented subset: CD45RA+ positively selected. The chain uses TRBV9 and TRBJ2-3; the D is unclear. The CDR3 DNA reads TGTGCCAGCAGCGTAGAGGCCTCGAACACAGATACGCAGTATTTT. It codes for CASSVEASNTDTQYF.